The clone carrying this T cell receptor beta chain was counted between two and nine times. Its matching antigen is unknown. The sample belongs to a study of CD8 T cells in ankylosing spondylitis. Study-level findings and limits: A motif of eight highly homologous TCR beta variants was seen as apparently characteristic of ankylosing spondylitis blood. Clones tied to disease were said to be significantly enriched in matched ankylosing spondylitis synovial fluid. Some motif variants were previously reported in reactive arthritis synovial fluid and blood. A CD8+ phenotype characterized the disease-linked clones, which were relatively rare in peripheral blood.

In making TCR beta libraries, quantitative 5'-RACE with molecular barcodes was used. TCRdb redid the calling of the 5' RACE reads with MiXCR, one entry per CDR3 protein. The top ten hold roughly 0.8% of the sample, which has approximately 400,000 distinct CDR3 sequences, 25% to 30% seen once. Input material: blood, either unsorted or a sorted T cell fraction (not recorded which). The sequence was obtained from a male donor with ankylosing spondylitis.

The CDR3 sequence is CASNQGVGSYNEQFF. The CDR3, as DNA: TGTGCCAGCAACCAGGGGGTGGGCTCCTACAATGAGCAGTTCTTC. The V call is TRBV4-2, the J call TRBJ2-1; 7 nucleotides line up with TRBD1. CDR1 is LGHNA, CDR2 YNFKEQ, per germline. The CDR3 is 15 amino acids. The V and J ends lost 7 bases and 0 bases, in that order; junction bases with no gene match: 6.